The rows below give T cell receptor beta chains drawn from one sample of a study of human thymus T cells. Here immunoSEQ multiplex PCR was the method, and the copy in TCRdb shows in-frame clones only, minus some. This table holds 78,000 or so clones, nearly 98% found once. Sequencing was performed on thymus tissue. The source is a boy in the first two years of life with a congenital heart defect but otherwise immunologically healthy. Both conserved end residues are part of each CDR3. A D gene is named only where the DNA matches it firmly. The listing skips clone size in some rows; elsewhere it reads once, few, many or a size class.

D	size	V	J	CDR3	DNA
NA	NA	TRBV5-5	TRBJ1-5	CASSFHFGQPQHF	TGTGCCAGCAGCTTTCACTTCGGTCAGCCCCAGCATTTT
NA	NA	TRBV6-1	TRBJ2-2	CASSGDTLRAFTGELFF	TGTGCCAGCAGTGGGGACACGTTGCGGGCGTTCACCGGGGAGCTGTTTTTT
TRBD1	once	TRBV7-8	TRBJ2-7	CASSFRRTGDYDEQYF	TGTGCCAGCAGCTTTAGGCGAACAGGGGATTATGACGAGCAGTACTTC
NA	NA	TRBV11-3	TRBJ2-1	CASSLSRATREGEQFF	TGTGCCAGCAGCTTATCGAGGGCTACTAGGGAAGGTGAGCAGTTCTTC
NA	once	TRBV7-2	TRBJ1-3	CASSFSRQPGPGNTIYF	TGTGCCAGCAGCTTTTCTCGGCAACCAGGGCCTGGAAACACCATATATTTT
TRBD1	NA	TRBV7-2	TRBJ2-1	CASSLANRGINEQFF	TGTGCCAGCAGCTTAGCTAACAGGGGGATCAATGAGCAGTTCTTC
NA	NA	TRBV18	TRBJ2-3	CVARMDLRTDTQYF	TGTGTGGCTCGGATGGACCTTCGCACAGATACGCAGTATTTT
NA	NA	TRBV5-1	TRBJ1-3	CASSPLEGEDGNTIYF	TGCGCCAGCAGCCCCCTCGAAGGGGAGGATGGAAACACCATATATTTT
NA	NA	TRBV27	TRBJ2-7	CASSFGRGRRYEQYF	TGTGCCAGCAGTTTTGGCCGGGGCCGGCGCTACGAGCAGTACTTC
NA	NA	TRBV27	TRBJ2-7	CASSFGRVYEQYF	TGTGCCAGCAGTTTCGGCAGGGTCTACGAGCAGTACTTC
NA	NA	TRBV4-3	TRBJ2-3	CASSQGSTDTQYF	TGCGCCAGCAGCCAAGGGTCCACAGATACGCAGTATTTT
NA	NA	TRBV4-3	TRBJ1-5	CASSQGWGTGYGQPQHF	TGCGCCAGCAGCCAAGGCTGGGGGACGGGGTACGGTCAGCCCCAGCATTTT
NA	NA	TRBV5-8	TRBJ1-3	CASSLVGHLSGNTIYF	TGTGCCAGCAGCTTGGTGGGACACCTCTCTGGAAACACCATATATTTT
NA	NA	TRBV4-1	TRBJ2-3	CASSQKNTDTQYF	TGCGCCAGCAGCCAAAAGAACACAGATACGCAGTATTTT